These 28 T cell receptor beta chains were sequenced from one sample in a study of cytomegalovirus exposure and HLA in healthy donors. The PCR used 60 Vbeta and 13 Jbeta primers. The protocol was immunoSEQ multiplex PCR, while the TCRdb copy is restricted to in-frame clones and leaves out a portion. This sample carries tens of thousands of clones, roughly 63% of them seen once, and the ten largest clones take approximately 6.3%. Material: PBMCs. These receptors were obtained from a boy aged 5-17 years in good health and CMV-seropositive.

The rearrangement uses TRBV12-5 and TRBJ1-4; tentative D call: TRBD1 (6 bases). V was cut by 5 bases and J by 4 bases, with 11 bases left in between. Germline CDR1 LGHNT, CDR2 FRNRAP. This CDR3 has 14 residues. CDR3 sequence reads: CASGPLGGNEKLFF. The DNA for the CDR3 is TGTGCTAGTGGTCCTCTAGGGGGTAATGAAAAACTGTTTTTT.

This clone was seen a handful of times. The chain joins TRBV30 to TRBJ2-3; 8 bases match TRBD2. Germline assignment: CDR1 GTSNPN and CDR2 SVGIG (reference sequence). This CDR3 contains 12 residues. The V gene end was trimmed by 5 bases and the J gene end by 2 bases; junction bases not matched to a gene: 0. DNA for the CDR3: TGTGCCTGGGGACTAGCCACAGATACGCAGTATTTT. Its translation is CAWGLATDTQYF.

This chain joins TRBV11-2 and TRBJ2-1; tentative D call: TRBD2 (5 bases). CDR1 and CDR2 from the germline V gene are SGHAT and FQNNGV. This CDR3 has 13 residues. V was pared by 4 bases and J by 9 bases, with 13 bases between. The CDR3 DNA is TGTGCCAGCAGCTGGGAGCGGCTATCTGAGCAGTTCTTC. The encoded protein is CASSWERLSEQFF.

The chain joins TRBV7-9 to TRBJ2-3; 12 nucleotides align to TRBD2. Unmatched junction bases numbered 10, after V lost 5 bases and J lost 4 bases. Germline CDR1 is SEHNR and CDR2 is FQNEAQ (reference sequence). This CDR3 has 17 residues. CDR3 DNA: TGTGCCAGCAGCCCAGAGGGGACTAGCGGGTTTTCAGATACGCAGTATTTT. This sequence encodes CASSPEGTSGFSDTQYF.

The V gene is TRBV7-6, the J gene TRBJ1-3; D remains unclear. V gave up 5 bases and J gave up 4 bases, with 15 bases separating them. CDR1 and CDR2 from the germline V gene are SGHVS and FNYEAQ. This CDR3 is 15 amino acids long. CDR3 DNA: TGTGCCAGCAGCCGCAACCCGCAGTCAGGAAACACCATATATTTT. Protein product: CASSRNPQSGNTIYF.

The chain employs TRBV9 and TRBJ2-1, with no clear D. V gave up 0 bases and J gave up 0 bases, with 7 bases separating them. Germline V gene sequence: CDR1 SGDLS, CDR2 YYNGEE. This CDR3 contains 15 residues. As DNA, the CDR3 is TGTGCCAGCAGCGTAGATGGAGCCTCCTACAATGAGCAGTTCTTC. Translated: CASSVDGASYNEQFF.

The chain joins TRBV4-3 to TRBJ2-5, with 12 bases matching TRBD2. Germline V gives CDR1 LGHNA, CDR2 YSLEER. J gave up 4 bases and V 4 bases, and 7 bases lay outside the gene matches. This CDR3 is 16 amino acids long. CDR3 DNA: TGCGCCAGCAGCCGTGGACGACTAGCGGGAGTAGAGACCCAGTACTTC. Its translation: CASSRGRLAGVETQYF.

This clone was detected only a few times. This chain connects TRBV5-8 to TRBJ1-3; D remains ambiguous. V lost 0 bases to trimming and J lost 1 base, with 8 bases between them. This CDR3 is built from 15 residues. Germline V gives CDR1 SGHTS, CDR2 YDEGEE. The CDR3 bases are TGTGCCAGCAGCTTGGTTCGAGTGTCTGGAAACACCATATATTTT. This gives the protein CASSLVRVSGNTIYF.

This chain connects TRBV19 to TRBJ2-1, with a tentative D call TRBD2 (6 bases). V was trimmed by 3 bases and J by 8 bases, leaving 20 bases between them. The germline V gene has CDR1 LNHDA and CDR2 SQIVND (reference sequence). This CDR3 contains 16 residues. The CDR3 is CASSIWAGRTGDEQFF. CDR3 DNA: TGTGCCAGTAGTATCTGGGCGGGCAGGACGGGGGATGAGCAGTTCTTC. The variable domain in full, with the rest retrieved from reference TRBV19 and TRBJ2-1, is DGGITQSPKYLFRKEGQNVTLSCEQNLNHDAMYWYRQDPGQGLRLIYYSQIVNDFQKGDIAEGYSVSREKKESFPLTVTSAQKNPTAFYLCASSIWAGRTGDEQFFGPGTRLTVL.

The chain combines TRBV30 with TRBJ2-3; TRBD2 is a possible D gene (6 bases). This CDR3 has 15 residues. The V and J ends lost 4 bases and 5 bases respectively, with 19 bases between them. Germline assignment: CDR1 GTSNPN and CDR2 SVGIG (reference sequence). DNA of the CDR3: TGTGCCTGGACCCTGTGGAGGGTAGAAGGAGATACGCAGTATTTT. Amino acids: CAWTLWRVEGDTQYF. The whole variable domain, filled in from reference TRBV30 and TRBJ2-3, reads SQTIHQWPATLVQPVGSPLSLECTVEGTSNPNLYWYRQAAGRGLQLLFYSVGIGQISSEVPQNLSASRPQDRQFILSSKKLLLSDSGFYLCAWTLWRVEGDTQYFGPGTRLTVL.

The V gene is TRBV15, the J gene TRBJ1-3; perhaps TRBD1 as D (6 bases). Deletions cut 0 bases from V and 5 bases from J, with 8 bases between. Germline V CDR1 and CDR2: LNHNV, YYDKDF (reference sequence). CDR3 length: 14 amino acids. CDR3 residues: CATSRDRGRNTIYF. The CDR3, as DNA: TGTGCCACCAGCAGAGACAGGGGAAGAAACACCATATATTTT. Supplemented by reference TRBV15 and TRBJ1-3, the full variable domain reads DAMVIQNPRYQVTQFGKPVTLSCSQTLNHNVMYWYQQKSSQAPKLLFHYYDKDFNNEADTPDNFQSRRPNTSFCFLDIRSPGLGDTAMYLCATSRDRGRNTIYFGEGSWLTVV.

This clone was seen a single time. This chain joins TRBV6-5 and TRBJ2-7; the match to TRBD2 covers 7 bases. Losses at the gene ends were 0 bases for V and 6 bases for J; bases not matched to a gene: 11. CDR3 size: 16 residues. Germline values: CDR1 MNHEY, CDR2 SVGAGI. In DNA, the CDR3 is TGTGCCAGCAGTTACTCGATAGGCGACGGGGAGGGCGAGCAGTACTTC. It codes for CASSYSIGDGEGEQYF.

This clone was counted only a few times. The junction does not match germline at one end; this may be a read error. The chain links TRBV7-7 to TRBJ1-3, with D possibly being TRBD1 (5 bases). The CDR3 totals 14 residues. The germline V gene encodes CDR1 SSHAT and CDR2 FNYEAQ (reference sequence). The CDR3 nucleotides are TGTGCTAGCAGCCCGGGGACTCTTGGAAACACCATATATTTT. This translates into CASSPGTLGNTIYF.

This clone was detected once. The chain joins TRBV29-1 to TRBJ2-3, with D maybe TRBD2 (7 bases). Trimming took 4 bases from V and 2 from J, leaving 19 bases between them. This CDR3 has 16 amino acids. Looked up from germline, CDR1 is SQVTM and CDR2 is ANQGSEA. This chain's CDR3 is CSVGDGGGGTTDTQYF. In DNA form, the CDR3 reads TGCAGCGTTGGAGACGGGGGAGGGGGGACCACAGATACGCAGTATTTT.

This clone was observed once. Here the CDR3 DNA reads TGTGCCAGCAGCAGGGGGACATTTCCCTACGAGCAGTACTTC. Protein: CASSRGTFPYEQYF. The V and J genes are TRBV6-5 and TRBJ2-7, with 7 bases identical to TRBD1. The V and J ends lost 6 bases and 2 bases, in that order; junction bases with no gene match: 7. Germline loops: CDR1 MNHEY, CDR2 SVGAGI. This CDR3 has 14 residues.

This chain uses TRBV6-1 with TRBJ1-2, with D unclear. Trimming removed 5 bases from V and 8 bases from J, with 12 bases in between. The CDR3 consists of 12 residues. Germline V gene lookup returns CDR1 MNHNS and CDR2 SASEGT. Here the CDR3 reads CASSTTQQGYTF. The CDR3 nucleotides read TGTGCCAGCAGTACGACCCAACAGGGCTACACCTTC.

The V call is TRBV19, the J call TRBJ1-2; 9 bases agree with TRBD1. Germline loops: CDR1 LNHDA, CDR2 SQIVND (reference sequence). This CDR3 has 13 residues. The trim removed 7 bases at V and 6 bases at J, leaving 6 bases unmatched. CDR3: CASNAQGADGYTF. CDR3 sequence (DNA): TGTGCCAGTAACGCACAGGGGGCGGATGGCTACACCTTC.

The J gene is TRBJ1-2, the V gene TRBV30; 9 bases agree with TRBD1. Per germline, CDR1 GTSNPN and CDR2 SVGIG (reference sequence). V lost 3 bases to trimming and J lost 4 bases; unmatched junction nucleotides: 6. The CDR3 runs 14 residues. The CDR3 spells CAWSNRDRVYGYTF. CDR3 nucleotides: TGTGCCTGGAGCAACCGGGACAGGGTCTATGGCTACACCTTC.

The chain employs TRBV29-1 and TRBJ2-1; possible D gene TRBD2, 7 bases. Deletions cut 6 bases from V and 6 bases from J, with 15 bases between. The CDR3 loop spans 13 amino acids. Germline CDR1 is SQVTM and CDR2 is ANQGSEA. The CDR3 region has the DNA TGCAGCGTATCAGGGGAGGGAGGCAATGAGCAGTTCTTC. Its translation is CSVSGEGGNEQFF.

This chain uses TRBV19 with TRBJ1-1; a possible D gene is TRBD1 (5 bases). The V gene lost 6 bases and the J gene lost 6 bases, with 23 bases spanning the gap. Looked up from germline, CDR1 is LNHDA and CDR2 is SQIVND (reference sequence). CDR3 length: 16 residues. CDR3 bases: TGTGCCAGTAGGTGGGGGGGGTCGGTGGGGCAGGCTGAAGCTTTCTTT. This sequence encodes CASRWGGSVGQAEAFF.

CDR3 protein: CASSSGGSTDTQYF. The CDR3 DNA reads TGTGCCAGCAGTTCCGGGGGGTCCACAGATACGCAGTATTTT. The chain carries TRBV2 and TRBJ2-3, with 7 nucleotides matching TRBD2. Germline trimming cut 5 bases from V and 2 bases from J; bases unmatched to any gene: 4. Germline CDR1 is SNHLY and CDR2 is FYNNEI. The CDR3 covers 14 residues.

This clone was seen only once. The chain has TRBV7-8 and TRBJ2-7; D perhaps matches TRBD1 (6 bases). This CDR3 has 17 amino acids. V was pared by 4 bases and J by 4 bases, with 23 bases between. In germline, CDR1 is SGHVS, CDR2 FQNEAQ. The DNA of the CDR3 is TGTGCCAGCAGCTACGGGCAACCGTGGAACAGGGTGTACGAGCAGTACTTC. Protein sequence: CASSYGQPWNRVYEQYF.

This clone was counted a single time. The rearrangement uses TRBV2 and TRBJ2-1; TRBD1 might be the D (6 bases). CDR1 is SNHLY, CDR2 FYNNEI, per germline. This CDR3 contains 13 residues. Trimming removed 6 bases at V and 4 bases at J, with 10 bases between. CDR3 in amino acids: CASSVTGYNEQFF. CDR3 nucleotide sequence: TGTGCCAGCAGCGTGACAGGATACAATGAGCAGTTCTTC.

The V call is TRBV18, the J call TRBJ1-2; 8 nucleotides match TRBD1. With V trimmed by 3 bases and J by 8 bases, 5 bases remained unmatched. The CDR3 is 13 amino acids. Germline loops: CDR1 KGHSH, CDR2 LQKENI. CDR3 sequence (DNA): TGTGCCAGCTCACCGACAGGGGCGCGGGGCTACACCTTC. Amino acid sequence: CASSPTGARGYTF.

The CDR3 region is CASAIEDTGSNQPQHF. The CDR3 DNA is TGTGCCAGTGCAATCGAGGACACGGGTAGCAATCAGCCCCAGCATTTT. The chain couples TRBV19 to TRBJ1-5; D is possibly TRBD1 (5 bases). This CDR3 is 16 amino acids long. Trimming cost V 8 bases and J 0 bases, with 17 bases left between them. The germline gives CDR1 LNHDA, CDR2 SQIVND (reference sequence).

The chain couples TRBV5-1 to TRBJ1-2, with 9 bases identical to TRBD1. CDR1 is SGHRS, CDR2 YFSETQ, per germline. There are 12 residues in the CDR3. J was trimmed by 9 bases and V by 5 bases; bases with no gene match: 5. CDR3 coding DNA: TGCGCCAGCAGTCAAGGACAGGGGAGCTACACCTTC. Translation: CASSQGQGSYTF.

The rearrangement links TRBV25-1 to TRBJ2-7; D is ambiguous. The CDR3 loop spans 11 amino acids. V lost 5 bases, J lost 3 bases, and 5 bases lay in between. Germline values: CDR1 MGHDK, CDR2 SYGVNS. The CDR3 spells CASSYFYEQYF. The CDR3 coding sequence is TGTGCCAGCAGTTACTTCTACGAGCAGTACTTC.

The V and J genes are TRBV30 and TRBJ1-1; 7 bases match TRBD1. Unmatched junction bases numbered 14, after V lost 5 bases and J lost 8 bases. CDR3 size: 14 residues. In germline, CDR1 is GTSNPN, CDR2 SVGIG (reference sequence). CDR3 sequence: CAWSGHTSTGEAFF. CDR3 coding DNA: TGTGCCTGGTCCGGACATACCTCGACAGGGGAAGCTTTCTTT.